This passage covers 3 T cell receptor beta chains from one sample sequenced in a study of blood T cell repertoires in COVID-19. TCRdb keeps only in-frame clones here, not all; method: immunoSEQ multiplex PCR. The data hold 300,000 or so clones, with 75% to 90% observed a single time. Sequenced: peripheral blood. The origin of the receptors is a woman under 40 with COVID-19, enrolled during active disease.

The chain links TRBV7-9 to TRBJ1-5, with 7 bases identical to TRBD1. V lost 3 bases and J lost 5; bases outside the gene matches: 4. The CDR3 length is 14 residues. CDR1 SEHNR and CDR2 FQNEAQ come from the germline V gene (reference sequence). The CDR3 here is CASSLGGQYQPQHF. The DNA of the CDR3 is TGTGCCAGCAGCTTGGGGGGACAGTATCAGCCCCAGCATTTT.

This clone was observed a single time. The V gene is TRBV2, the J gene TRBJ2-1; 10 positions match TRBD1. The CDR3 runs to 11 residues. Germline CDR1 and CDR2: SNHLY and FYNNEI. V shed 6 bases, J shed 15 bases, and the junction held 5 bases outside the gene matches. CDR3 residues: CASRTGTGVFF. The CDR3, as DNA: TGTGCCAGCAGGACCGGGACAGGGGTGTTCTTC.

V and J are TRBV30 and TRBJ2-1, with 9 bases matching TRBD2. Germline V gene sequence: CDR1 GTSNPN, CDR2 SVGIG (reference sequence). CDR3 size: 14 residues. With 4 bases clipped from V and 5 bases from J, the junction kept 6 bases outside the gene matches. The CDR3 nucleotides are TGTGCCTGGACTCGCCTAGCGGGGAACAATGAGCAGTTCTTC. It translates to CAWTRLAGNNEQFF.